Only a few counts were recorded for the clone carrying this TCR beta chain. TCRdb analysed the 5' RACE reads with MiXCR anew, one entry per CDR3 protein. This sample has a few hundred thousand distinct CDR3 sequences, with around a sixth found just once. The CDR3 extends over 17 amino acids. CDR1 and CDR2 from the germline V gene are MNHNY and SVGAGI (reference sequence). V shed 6 bases and J 2 bases; nucleotides not matched to a gene: 5. This entry is derived from a study of T-cell memory formation after mild COVID-19. Sequencing was performed on PBMCs or a T cell subset sorted from them (not recorded which). This TCR derives from a man aged 18 to 35 who had mild COVID-19 (a few samples of this study predate the infection). Cell type and time point are not known. The gene calls are TRBV6-6 and TRBJ2-6; TRBD2 matches 12 bases. The CDR3 sequence is CASRTSGGTTGANVLTF. The DNA for the CDR3 is TGTGCCAGCAGGACTAGCGGGGGCACGACTGGGGCCAACGTCCTGACTTTC.